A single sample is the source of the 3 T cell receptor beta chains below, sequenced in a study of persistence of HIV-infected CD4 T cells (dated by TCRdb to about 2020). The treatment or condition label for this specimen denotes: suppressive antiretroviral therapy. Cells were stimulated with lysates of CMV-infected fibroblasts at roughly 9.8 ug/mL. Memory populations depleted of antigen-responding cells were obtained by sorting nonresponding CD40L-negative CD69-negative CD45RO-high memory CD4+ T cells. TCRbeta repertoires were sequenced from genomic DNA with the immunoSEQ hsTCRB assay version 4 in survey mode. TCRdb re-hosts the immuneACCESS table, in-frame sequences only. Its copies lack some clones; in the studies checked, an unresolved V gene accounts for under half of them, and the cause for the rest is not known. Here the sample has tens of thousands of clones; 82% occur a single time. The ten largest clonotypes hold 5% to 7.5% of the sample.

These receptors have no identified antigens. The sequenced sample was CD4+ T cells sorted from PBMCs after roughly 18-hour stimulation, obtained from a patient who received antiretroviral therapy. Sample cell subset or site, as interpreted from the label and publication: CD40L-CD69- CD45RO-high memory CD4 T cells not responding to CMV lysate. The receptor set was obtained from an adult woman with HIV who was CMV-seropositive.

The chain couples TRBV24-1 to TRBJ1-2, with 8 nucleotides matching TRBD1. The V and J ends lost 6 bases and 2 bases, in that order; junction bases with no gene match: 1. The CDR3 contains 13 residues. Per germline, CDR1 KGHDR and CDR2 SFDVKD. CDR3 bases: TGTGCCACCAGTTCAGGGGGCAACTATGGCTACACCTTC. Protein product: CATSSGGNYGYTF.

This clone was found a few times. CDR3 amino acids: CASSLTPVREQYF. DNA for the CDR3: TGTGCCAGCAGCTTAACTCCGGTGCGGGAGCAGTACTTC. V gene TRBV7-3 combines with J gene TRBJ2-7; D call uncertain. CDR1 is SGHTA, CDR2 FQGTGA, per germline. The CDR3 loop spans 13 amino acids. The V gene lost 0 bases and the J gene lost 7 bases, with 10 bases spanning the gap. Variable domain in full (rest from reference TRBV7-3 and TRBJ2-7): GAGVSQTPSNKVTEKGKYVELRCDPISGHTALYWYRQSLGQGPEFLIYFQGTGAADDSGLPNDRFFAVRPEGSVSTLKIQRTERGDSAVYLCASSLTPVREQYFGPGTRLTVT.

The CDR3 DNA sequence: TGTGCCAGTAGTCCTCAGCGGGCCACTAGCACAGATACGCAGTATTTT. It is translated as CASSPQRATSTDTQYF. The chain joins TRBV19 to TRBJ2-3; a possible D gene is TRBD2 (6 bases). The V and J ends lost 5 bases and 0 bases respectively, with 15 bases between them. Per germline, CDR1 LNHDA and CDR2 SQIVND (reference sequence). This CDR3 contains 16 residues.